Listed below are T cell receptor beta chains from one sample, sequenced in a study of blood T cell repertoires in COVID-19. Generated by immunoSEQ multiplex PCR, the TCRdb table keeps only in-frame clones and is missing some. The data contain 48,000 or so clones, roughly 91% of them singletons. Sequenced: peripheral blood. Receptors originate from a human donor in a cohort sampled during active COVID-19. CDR3s include the opening cysteine and the closing phenylalanine or tryptophan. The D gene is left open where the match is weak. For some rows the clone size is stated as once, few or many, or as a class when expanded; others skip it.

TRBJ1-5 TRBD1 TRBV18 once TGTGCCAGCTCACCAAACAGGGGACGGAACAATCAGCCCCAGCATTTT CASSPNRGRNNQPQHF
TRBJ2-3 TRBD2 TRBV15 NA TGTGCCACCAGCAGACTACTAGCGGGAGGGCCAGATACGCAGTATTTT CATSRLLAGGPDTQYF
TRBJ2-7 TRBD1 TRBV5-1 NA TGCGCCAGCAGCTTACGGACAGGGGGCAACGAGCAGTACTTC CASSLRTGGNEQYF
TRBJ1-5 NA TRBV18 NA TGTGCCAGCTCCTTAGGGGGTCTTGGGCAGCCCCAGCATTTT CASSLGGLGQPQHF
TRBJ2-5 TRBD1 TRBV28 NA TGTGCCAGCAGTTCGGGACAGGGTCAAGAGACCCAGTACTTC CASSSGQGQETQYF
TRBJ1-4 NA TRBV18 NA TGTGCCAGCTCACTAAACAACATCGGAGCTAATGAAAAACTGTTTTTT CASSLNNIGANEKLFF
TRBJ1-1 NA TRBV3-1/TRBV3-2 NA TGTGCCAGCAGCCTGGCTGGGGGGGACACTGAAGCTTTCTTT CASSLAGGDTEAFF
TRBJ2-7 NA TRBV15 NA TGTGCCACCAGCAGAGAACTAGCCGCTAACTCCTACGAGCAGTACTTC CATSRELAANSYEQYF
TRBJ1-5 NA TRBV9 NA TGTGCCAGCAGCCCAGGACAGTATAGCAATCAGCCCCAGCATTTT CASSPGQYSNQPQHF
TRBJ1-3 NA TRBV5-1 NA TGCGCCAGCAAAGGGGGAAGTGGAAACACCATATATTTT CASKGGSGNTIYF
TRBJ2-1 TRBD2 TRBV5-1 NA TGCGCCAGCAGCACTCTAGGAGCGGGAGTGTACAATGAGCAGTTCTTC CASSTLGAGVYNEQFF
TRBJ1-1 NA TRBV27 NA TGTGCCAGCAGTTTAGTGGGGAGGTTGGCTGAAGCTTTCTTT CASSLVGRLAEAFF
TRBJ2-2 NA TRBV6-6 NA TGTGCCAGCAGTTCCACCGGAGTGGTTGGGGAGCTGTTTTTT CASSSTGVVGELFF
TRBJ2-1 NA TRBV28 NA TGTGCCAGCAGAGGGGGGGTTAACAATGAGCAGTTCTTC CASRGGVNNEQFF
TRBJ1-6 NA TRBV18 once TGTGCCAGCTCACCATCAGGGGAGAGGCCACCCCTCCACTTT CASSPSGERPPLHF
TRBJ1-5 TRBD1 TRBV15 NA TGTGCCACCAGCATAGACAGGGGTGCCAATCAGCCCCAGCATTTT CATSIDRGANQPQHF
TRBJ2-2 TRBD1 TRBV30 NA TGTGCCTGGAGTCAGGAGACAGGGGGCGAAATCGGGGAGCTGTTTTTT CAWSQETGGEIGELFF
TRBJ2-5 TRBD2 TRBV24-1 NA TGTGCCACCAGTCTAGCGGGAGGTGGGGAGACCCAGTACTTC CATSLAGGGETQYF
TRBJ2-1 NA TRBV5-4 few TGTGCCAGCAGCTTGGGCGAACTCGTCCCCACGCAGTTCTTC CASSLGELVPTQFF
TRBJ1-3 NA TRBV4-1 NA TGCGCCAGCAGCCAACGTGAGGGTTCTGGAAACACCATATATTTT CASSQREGSGNTIYF
TRBJ2-7 TRBD1 TRBV5-1 few TGCGCCAGCAGCCCGGGACAGGGGGCTTACGAGCAGTACTTC CASSPGQGAYEQYF
TRBJ1-1 TRBD1 TRBV19 NA TGTGCCAGTAGCCCTATAGTTGGGGGCGGCAGGGGGCTTTTTACTGAAGCTTTCTTT CASSPIVGGGRGLFTEAFF
TRBJ2-7 TRBD1 TRBV27 NA TGTGCCAGCCGCTACCACAGGGGTCCCTACGAGCAGTACTTC CASRYHRGPYEQYF
TRBJ2-3 NA TRBV7-9 NA TGTGCCAGCAGCCCATTTCCCCGGGGGATAATCACAGATACGCAGTATTTT CASSPFPRGIITDTQYF
TRBJ2-5 NA TRBV27 NA TGTGCCAGCAGTTCACAAGAGACCCAGTACTTC CASSSQETQYF
TRBJ2-7 TRBD1 TRBV11-2 NA TGTGCCAGCAGCGAGGGGGGACAGGGGGCTTACGAGCAGTACTTC CASSEGGQGAYEQYF
TRBJ2-5 TRBD2 TRBV11-1 NA TGTGCCAGCAGCTCTGGACTAGCGGGAGTAGAGACCCAGTACTTC CASSSGLAGVETQYF
TRBJ2-7 NA TRBV7-9 NA TGTGCCAGCAGCTTAGCTGGTGGAGGGTCCGGCGAGCAGTACTTC CASSLAGGGSGEQYF
TRBJ1-6 NA TRBV15 few TGTGCCACCAGCCCTTCGGGTGTAAGTTCACCCCTCCACTTT CATSPSGVSSPLHF
TRBJ1-6 TRBD1 TRBV27 few TGTGCCAGCAAGGGGACAGGGCTGTCACCCCTCCACTTT CASKGTGLSPLHF
TRBJ1-2 TRBD1 TRBV28 NA TGTGCCAGCAGTGGGGGACAGAACTATGGCTACACCTTC CASSGGQNYGYTF
TRBJ2-3 NA TRBV3-1/TRBV3-2 NA TGTGCCAGCAGCCAATCCGAGGGTAAGAGCACAGATACGCAGTATTTT CASSQSEGKSTDTQYF
TRBJ1-6 TRBD1 TRBV2 once TGTGCCAGCAAAAGTACCACAGGGGGGAGAAATTCACCCCTCCACTTT CASKSTTGGRNSPLHF
TRBJ2-3 NA TRBV5-1 NA TGCGCCAGCAGCGTCCAGGGTTATCCTGGCACAGATACGCAGTATTTT CASSVQGYPGTDTQYF
TRBJ2-1 TRBD2 TRBV25-1 NA TGTGCCAGCAGTGAATCTGGTAATAGCGGGAAATTCAATGAGCAGTTCTTC CASSESGNSGKFNEQFF
TRBJ2-5 TRBD2 TRBV11-1 NA TGTGCCAGCAGCTTAGGTGGGAGGGCCGGCGAGACCCAGTACTTC CASSLGGRAGETQYF
TRBJ2-7 TRBD1 TRBV6-6 NA TGTGCCAGCAGTCCCTTGACAGGGATTAGGAGCGAGCAGTACTTC CASSPLTGIRSEQYF
TRBJ2-3 NA TRBV19 NA TGTGCCAGTAGTAGGGGGGAGCACACAGATACGCAGTATTTT CASSRGEHTDTQYF
TRBJ1-2 NA TRBV19 few TGTGCCAGTACTCACCGGGACACCGGTGGCTACACCTTC CASTHRDTGGYTF
TRBJ1-2 TRBD1 TRBV19 once TGTGCCACCGGACAGGGACTCTCTAGAAATGGCTACACCTTC CATGQGLSRNGYTF
TRBJ1-2 NA TRBV30 NA TGTGCCTGGAGCGTCGACAGTGCTGGCTACACCTTC CAWSVDSAGYTF
TRBJ2-2 TRBD1 TRBV27 NA TGTGCCAGCAGTTCATACAGGGGCACCGGGGAGCTGTTTTTT CASSSYRGTGELFF
TRBJ2-3 TRBD1 TRBV6-5 NA TGTGCCAGCAGAGAGGGACAGGGGGTAACAGATACGCAGTATTTT CASREGQGVTDTQYF
TRBJ2-3 TRBD1 TRBV7-2 NA TGTGCCAGCGGCGGACAGGGTGGGACAGATACGCAGTATTTT CASGGQGGTDTQYF
TRBJ1-5 TRBD1 TRBV27 NA TGTGCCAGCAGCCACAGGGGTGGACAGCCCCAGCATTTT CASSHRGGQPQHF
TRBJ2-2 TRBD2 TRBV5-1 NA TGCGCCAGCAGCTTGGGACCGGGAGGGGCACCCGGGGAGCTGTTTTTT CASSLGPGGAPGELFF
TRBJ2-7 TRBD2 TRBV3-1/TRBV3-2 once TGTGCCAGCAGCCGGGGGGGTGGCGGGAGCTACGAGCAGTACTTC CASSRGGGGSYEQYF
TRBJ2-6 TRBD1 TRBV28 once TGTGCCAGCAGTTTGAGGCAGGGGGCTTCTGGGGCCAACGTCCTGACTTTC CASSLRQGASGANVLTF
TRBJ2-2 NA TRBV30 once TGTGCCTGGACTCGGGTGGTCAACGGGGAGCTGTTTTTT CAWTRVVNGELFF
TRBJ1-2 NA TRBV3-1/TRBV3-2 NA TGTGCCAGCAGCCTCCGGGGGGGTGTCGGAGGCTACACCTTC CASSLRGGVGGYTF
TRBJ1-5 NA TRBV7-2 NA TGTGCCAGCAGCCTCGGACAGCGTTATAGCAATCAGCCCCAGCATTTT CASSLGQRYSNQPQHF
TRBJ1-1 TRBD1 TRBV27 NA TGTGCCAGCAGCTGGCTGGGACAGGGGGACACTGAAGCTTTCTTT CASSWLGQGDTEAFF
TRBJ1-4 NA TRBV7-9 NA TGTGCCAGCAGCTTACATGGTGAGGGTGAAAAACTGTTTTTT CASSLHGEGEKLFF
TRBJ2-5 TRBD1 TRBV27 NA TGTGCCAGCAGACCGACAGGGGGCCAAGAGACCCAGTACTTC CASRPTGGQETQYF
TRBJ1-3 NA TRBV5-4 NA TGTGCCAGCAGCTTACAAGGGGCTGGAAACACCATATATTTT CASSLQGAGNTIYF
TRBJ1-3 NA TRBV5-8 NA TGTGCCAGCAGCTTGATACGGTCTGGAAACACCATATATTTT CASSLIRSGNTIYF